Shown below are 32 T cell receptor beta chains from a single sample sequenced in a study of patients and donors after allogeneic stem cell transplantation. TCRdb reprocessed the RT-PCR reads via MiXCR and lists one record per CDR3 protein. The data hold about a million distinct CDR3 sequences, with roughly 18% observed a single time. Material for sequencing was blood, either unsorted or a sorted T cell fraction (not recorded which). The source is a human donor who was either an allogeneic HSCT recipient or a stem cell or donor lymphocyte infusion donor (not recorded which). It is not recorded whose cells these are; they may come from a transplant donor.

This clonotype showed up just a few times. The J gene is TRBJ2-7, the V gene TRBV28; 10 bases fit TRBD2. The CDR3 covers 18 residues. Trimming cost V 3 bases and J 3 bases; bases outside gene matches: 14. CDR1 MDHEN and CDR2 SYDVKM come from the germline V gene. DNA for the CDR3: TGTGCCAGCAGTTTGGAGGGACTAGCGCAAGGTCCTAGCTACGAGCAGTACTTC. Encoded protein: CASSLEGLAQGPSYEQYF.

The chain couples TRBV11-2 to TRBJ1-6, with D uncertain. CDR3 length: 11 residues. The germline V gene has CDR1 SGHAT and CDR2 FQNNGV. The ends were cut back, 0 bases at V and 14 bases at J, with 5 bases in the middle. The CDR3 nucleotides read TGTGCCAGCAGCTTAGACCGATCCCTCCACTTT. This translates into CASSLDRSLHF.

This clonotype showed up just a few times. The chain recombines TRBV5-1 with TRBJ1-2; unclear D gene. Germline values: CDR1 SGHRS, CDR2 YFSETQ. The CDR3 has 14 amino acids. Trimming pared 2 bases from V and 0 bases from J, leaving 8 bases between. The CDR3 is CASSFRPANYGYTF. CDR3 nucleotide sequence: TGCGCCAGCAGCTTCCGGCCAGCTAACTATGGCTACACCTTC.

Here the CDR3 reads CASSFDRVRGNTIYF. The CDR3 DNA sequence: TGTGCCAGCAGCTTCGACAGGGTTCGTGGAAACACCATATATTTT. The chain uses TRBV5-8 and TRBJ1-3, with 7 positions matching TRBD1. V shed 2 bases and J 3 bases; nucleotides not matched to a gene: 5. The CDR3 is 15 amino acids. Per germline, CDR1 SGHTS and CDR2 YDEGEE.

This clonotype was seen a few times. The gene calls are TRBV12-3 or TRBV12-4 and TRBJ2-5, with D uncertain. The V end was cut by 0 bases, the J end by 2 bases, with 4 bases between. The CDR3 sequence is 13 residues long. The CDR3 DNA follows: TGTGCCAGCAGTTTAGCTAAACAAGAGACCCAGTACTTC. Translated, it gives CASSLAKQETQYF.

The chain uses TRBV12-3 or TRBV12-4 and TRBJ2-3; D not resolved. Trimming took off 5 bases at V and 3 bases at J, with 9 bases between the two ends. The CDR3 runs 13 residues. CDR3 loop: CASSRRMTDTQYF. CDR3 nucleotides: TGTGCCAGCAGTCGGCGTATGACAGATACGCAGTATTTT.

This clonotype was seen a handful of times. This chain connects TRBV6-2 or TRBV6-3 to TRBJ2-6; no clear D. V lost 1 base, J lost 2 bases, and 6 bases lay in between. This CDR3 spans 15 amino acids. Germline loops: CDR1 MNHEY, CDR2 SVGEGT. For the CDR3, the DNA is TGTGCCAGCAGTTACTTGGGCGCTGGGGCCAACGTCCTGACTTTC. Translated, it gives CASSYLGAGANVLTF.

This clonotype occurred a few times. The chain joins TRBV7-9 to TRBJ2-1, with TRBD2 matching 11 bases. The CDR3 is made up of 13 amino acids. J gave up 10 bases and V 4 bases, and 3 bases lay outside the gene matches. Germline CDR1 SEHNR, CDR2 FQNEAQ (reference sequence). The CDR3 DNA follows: TGTGCCAGCAGCTCACTAGCGGGAGAGGAGCAGTTCTTC. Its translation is CASSSLAGEEQFF.

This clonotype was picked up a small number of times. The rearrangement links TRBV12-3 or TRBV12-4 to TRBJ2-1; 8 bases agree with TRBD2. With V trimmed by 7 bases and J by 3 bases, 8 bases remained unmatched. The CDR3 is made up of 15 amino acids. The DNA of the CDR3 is TGTGCCAGCACTTTGTACGGGGGGGACTACAATGAGCAGTTCTTC. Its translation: CASTLYGGDYNEQFF.

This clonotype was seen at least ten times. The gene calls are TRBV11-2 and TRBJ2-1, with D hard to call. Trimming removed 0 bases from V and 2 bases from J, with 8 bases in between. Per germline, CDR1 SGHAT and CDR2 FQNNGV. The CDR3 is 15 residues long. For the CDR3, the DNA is TGTGCCAGCAGCTTAGATCTCGCGGCCTACAATGAGCAGTTCTTC. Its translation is CASSLDLAAYNEQFF.

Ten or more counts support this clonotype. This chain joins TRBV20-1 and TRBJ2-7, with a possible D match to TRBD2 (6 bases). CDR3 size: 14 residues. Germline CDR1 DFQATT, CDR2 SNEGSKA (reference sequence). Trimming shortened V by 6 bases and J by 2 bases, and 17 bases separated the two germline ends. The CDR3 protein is CSARLGSLAYEQYF. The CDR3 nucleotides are TGCAGTGCCAGACTAGGCAGCCTTGCCTACGAGCAGTACTTC.

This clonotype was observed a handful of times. CDR3 loop: CASRGQGAVTDTQYF. CDR3 in DNA: TGTGCCAGCAGGGGACAGGGGGCCGTCACAGATACGCAGTATTTT. This chain links TRBV4-2 with TRBJ2-3, with TRBD1 matching 12 bases. The length of the CDR3 is 15 residues. Germline-derived CDR1 and CDR2 are LGHNA and YNFKEQ. V was pared by 6 bases and J by 2 bases, with 3 bases of the junction left unmatched.

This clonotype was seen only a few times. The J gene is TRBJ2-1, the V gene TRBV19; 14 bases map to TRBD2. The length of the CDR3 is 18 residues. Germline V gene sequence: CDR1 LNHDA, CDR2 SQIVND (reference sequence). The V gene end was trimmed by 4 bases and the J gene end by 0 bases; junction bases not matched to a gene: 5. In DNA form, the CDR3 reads TGTGCCAGTAGTAAAAGGACTAGCGGGGGGAGCTCCTACAATGAGCAGTTCTTC. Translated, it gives CASSKRTSGGSSYNEQFF.

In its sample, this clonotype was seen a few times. CDR3 DNA sequence: TGCGCCAGCAGCCAGAAGGGACTCCGCACAGATACGCAGTATTTT. Its translation is CASSQKGLRTDTQYF. The V call is TRBV4-3, the J call TRBJ2-3, with D tentatively TRBD2 (6 bases). Trimming pared 3 bases from V and 1 base from J, leaving 11 bases between. The CDR3 covers 15 residues. CDR1 and CDR2 from the germline V gene are LGHNA and YSLEER.

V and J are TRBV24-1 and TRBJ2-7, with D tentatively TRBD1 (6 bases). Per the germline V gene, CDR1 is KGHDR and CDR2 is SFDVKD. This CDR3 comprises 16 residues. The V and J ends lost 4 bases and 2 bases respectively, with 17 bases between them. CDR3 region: CATSEDLQGPTYEQYF. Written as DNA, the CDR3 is TGTGCCACCAGTGAGGATTTACAGGGCCCGACCTACGAGCAGTACTTC.

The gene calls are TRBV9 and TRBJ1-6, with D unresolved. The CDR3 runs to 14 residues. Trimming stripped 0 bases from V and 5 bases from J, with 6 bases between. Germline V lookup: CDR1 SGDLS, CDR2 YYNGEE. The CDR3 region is CASSVEANNSPLHF. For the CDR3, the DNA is TGTGCCAGCAGCGTAGAGGCCAATAATTCACCCCTCCACTTT.

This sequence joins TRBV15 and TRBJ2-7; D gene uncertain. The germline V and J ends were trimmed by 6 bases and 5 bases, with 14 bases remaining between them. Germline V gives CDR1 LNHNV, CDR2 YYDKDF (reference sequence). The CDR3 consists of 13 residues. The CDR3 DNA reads TGTGCCACCAGTGACGGCCATAAGCACGAGCAGTACTTC. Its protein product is CATSDGHKHEQYF.

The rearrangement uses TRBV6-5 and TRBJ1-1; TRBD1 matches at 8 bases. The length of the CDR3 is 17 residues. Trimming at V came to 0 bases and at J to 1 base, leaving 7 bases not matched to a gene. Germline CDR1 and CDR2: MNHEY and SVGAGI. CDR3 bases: TGTGCCAGCAGTTACTCCGGGACAGGTTTTAGGAACACTGAAGCTTTCTTT. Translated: CASSYSGTGFRNTEAFF.

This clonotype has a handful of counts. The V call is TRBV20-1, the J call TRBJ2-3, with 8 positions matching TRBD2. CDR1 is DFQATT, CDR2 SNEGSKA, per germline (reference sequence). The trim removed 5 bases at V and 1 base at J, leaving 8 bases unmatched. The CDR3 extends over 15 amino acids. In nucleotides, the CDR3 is TGCAGTGCTTTGAACCCGGGAGGGGGCACAGATACGCAGTATTTT. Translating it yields CSALNPGGGTDTQYF.

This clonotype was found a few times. The CDR3 region is CASSFFGQGAGEQYF. Here the CDR3 DNA reads TGTGCCAGCAGTTTTTTTGGACAGGGGGCAGGCGAGCAGTACTTC. The chain joins TRBV12-3 or TRBV12-4 to TRBJ2-7, with 11 bases fitting TRBD1. This CDR3 comprises 15 residues. V shed 3 bases and J 6 bases; nucleotides not matched to a gene: 7.

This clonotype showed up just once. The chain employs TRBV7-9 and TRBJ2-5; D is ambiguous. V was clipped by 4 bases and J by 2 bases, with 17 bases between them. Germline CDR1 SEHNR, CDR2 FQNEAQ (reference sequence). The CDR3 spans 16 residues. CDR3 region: CASSSIRFPQQETQYF. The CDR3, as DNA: TGTGCCAGCAGCTCGATTCGGTTCCCCCAACAAGAGACCCAGTACTTC.

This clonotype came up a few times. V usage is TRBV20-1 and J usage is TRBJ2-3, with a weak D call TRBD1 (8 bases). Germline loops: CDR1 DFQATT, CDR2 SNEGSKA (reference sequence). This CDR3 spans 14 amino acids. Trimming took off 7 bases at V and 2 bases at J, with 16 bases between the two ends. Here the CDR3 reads CSVTGAGDTDTQYF. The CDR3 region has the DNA TGCAGTGTGACAGGGGCGGGGGACACAGATACGCAGTATTTT.

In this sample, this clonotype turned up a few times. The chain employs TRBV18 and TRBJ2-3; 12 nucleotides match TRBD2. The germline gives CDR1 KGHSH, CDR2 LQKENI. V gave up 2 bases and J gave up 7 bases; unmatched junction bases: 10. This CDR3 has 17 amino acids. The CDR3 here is CASSPTPSSGGAYTQYF. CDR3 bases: TGTGCCAGCTCACCAACCCCCTCTAGCGGGGGGGCGTATACGCAGTATTTT.

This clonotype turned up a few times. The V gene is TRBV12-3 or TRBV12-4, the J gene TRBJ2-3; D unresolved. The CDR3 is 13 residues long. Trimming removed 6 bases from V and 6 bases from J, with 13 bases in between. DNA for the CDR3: TGTGCCAGCAGCCCCAGCACCCCGGATACGCAGTATTTT. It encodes CASSPSTPDTQYF.

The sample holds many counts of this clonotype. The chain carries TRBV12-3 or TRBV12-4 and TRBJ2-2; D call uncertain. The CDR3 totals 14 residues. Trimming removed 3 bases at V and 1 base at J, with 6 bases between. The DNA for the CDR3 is TGTGCCAGCAGTTTCCTGGGGAACACCGGGGAGCTGTTTTTT. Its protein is CASSFLGNTGELFF.

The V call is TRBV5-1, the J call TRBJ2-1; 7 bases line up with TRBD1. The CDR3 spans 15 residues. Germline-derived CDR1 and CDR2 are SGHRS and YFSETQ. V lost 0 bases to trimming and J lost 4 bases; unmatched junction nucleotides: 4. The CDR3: CASSLDRGQYNEQFF. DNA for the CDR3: TGCGCCAGCAGCTTGGACAGGGGACAGTACAATGAGCAGTTCTTC.

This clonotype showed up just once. The CDR3 here is CASSPGGRGSEQYF. CDR3 nucleotide sequence: TGTGCCAGCAGCCCAGGGGGGCGCGGGAGCGAGCAGTACTTC. This chain links TRBV11-3 with TRBJ2-7, with D perhaps assigned TRBD1 or TRBD2 (7 bases each). The length of the CDR3 is 14 residues. Germline V lookup: CDR1 SGHNT, CDR2 YENEEA. Trimming stripped 5 bases from V and 6 bases from J, with 17 bases between.

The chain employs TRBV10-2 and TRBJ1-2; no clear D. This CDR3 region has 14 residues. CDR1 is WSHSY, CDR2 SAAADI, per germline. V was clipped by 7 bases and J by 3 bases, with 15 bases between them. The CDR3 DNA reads TGCGCCAGCAAGGCCCTCAAGGGCGACTATGGCTACACCTTC. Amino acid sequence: CASKALKGDYGYTF.

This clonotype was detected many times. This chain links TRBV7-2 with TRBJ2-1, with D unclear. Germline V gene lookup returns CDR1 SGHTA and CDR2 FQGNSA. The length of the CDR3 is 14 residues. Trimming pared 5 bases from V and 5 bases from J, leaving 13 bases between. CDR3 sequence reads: CASSARLLNNEQFF. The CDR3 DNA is TGTGCCAGCAGCGCCCGGTTACTTAACAATGAGCAGTTCTTC.

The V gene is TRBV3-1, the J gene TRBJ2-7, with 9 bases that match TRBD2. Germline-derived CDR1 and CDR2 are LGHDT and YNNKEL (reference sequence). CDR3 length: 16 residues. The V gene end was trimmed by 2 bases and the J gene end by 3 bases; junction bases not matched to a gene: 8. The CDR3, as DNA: TGTGCCAGCAGCCAAATCGGGCTAGCGGGGATCTACGAGCAGTACTTC. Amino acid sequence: CASSQIGLAGIYEQYF.

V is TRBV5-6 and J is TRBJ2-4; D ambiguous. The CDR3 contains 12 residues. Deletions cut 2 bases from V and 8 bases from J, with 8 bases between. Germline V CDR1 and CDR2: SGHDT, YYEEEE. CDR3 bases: TGTGCCAGCAGCTTAAATGGGGACATTCAGTACTTC. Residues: CASSLNGDIQYF.

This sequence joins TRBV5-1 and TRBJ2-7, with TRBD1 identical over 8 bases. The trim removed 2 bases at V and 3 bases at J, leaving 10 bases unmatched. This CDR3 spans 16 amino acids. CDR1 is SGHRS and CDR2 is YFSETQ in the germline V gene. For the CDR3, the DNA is TGCGCCAGCAGCTTTCCGCAGGGGGCTTATGGCTACGAGCAGTACTTC. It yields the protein CASSFPQGAYGYEQYF.